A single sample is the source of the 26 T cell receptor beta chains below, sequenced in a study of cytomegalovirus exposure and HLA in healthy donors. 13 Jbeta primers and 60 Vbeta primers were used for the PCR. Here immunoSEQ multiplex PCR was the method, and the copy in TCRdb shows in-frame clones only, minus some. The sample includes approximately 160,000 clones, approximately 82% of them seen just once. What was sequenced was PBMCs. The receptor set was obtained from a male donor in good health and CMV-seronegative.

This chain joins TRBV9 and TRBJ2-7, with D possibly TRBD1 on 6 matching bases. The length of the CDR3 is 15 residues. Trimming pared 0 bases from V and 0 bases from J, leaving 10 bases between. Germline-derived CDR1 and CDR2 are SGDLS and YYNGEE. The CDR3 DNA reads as TGTGCCAGCAGCGTAGCACAGGGCCGCTCCTACGAGCAGTACTTC. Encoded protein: CASSVAQGRSYEQYF.

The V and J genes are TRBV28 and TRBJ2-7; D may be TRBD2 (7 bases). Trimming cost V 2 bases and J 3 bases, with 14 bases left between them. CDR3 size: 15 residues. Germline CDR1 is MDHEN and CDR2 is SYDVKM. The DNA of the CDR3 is TGTGCCAGCAGTTTAGAGGGGGGGCCTCTCTACGAGCAGTACTTC. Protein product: CASSLEGGPLYEQYF.

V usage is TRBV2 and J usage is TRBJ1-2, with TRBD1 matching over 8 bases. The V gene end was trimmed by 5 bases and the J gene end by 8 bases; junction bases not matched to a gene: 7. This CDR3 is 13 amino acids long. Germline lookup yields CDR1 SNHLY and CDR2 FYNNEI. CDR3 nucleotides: TGTGCCAGCAGTTTAGACAGGGGTCGGGGCTACACCTTC. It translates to CASSLDRGRGYTF.

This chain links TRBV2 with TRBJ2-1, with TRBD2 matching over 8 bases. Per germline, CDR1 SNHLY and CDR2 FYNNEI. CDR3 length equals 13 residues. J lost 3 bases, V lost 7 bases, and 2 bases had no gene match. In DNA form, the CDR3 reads TGTGCCAGCACGCGGGAGGTCTACAATGAGCAGTTCTTC. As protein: CASTREVYNEQFF.

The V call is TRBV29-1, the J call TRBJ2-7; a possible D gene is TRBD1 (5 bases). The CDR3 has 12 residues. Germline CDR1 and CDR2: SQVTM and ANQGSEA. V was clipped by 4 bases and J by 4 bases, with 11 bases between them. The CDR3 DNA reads TGCAGCGTTGGGGTGCCAGGGTACGAGCAGTACTTC. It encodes CSVGVPGYEQYF.

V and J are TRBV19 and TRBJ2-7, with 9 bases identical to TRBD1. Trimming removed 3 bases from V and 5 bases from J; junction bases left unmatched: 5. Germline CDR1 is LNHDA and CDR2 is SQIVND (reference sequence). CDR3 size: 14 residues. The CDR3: CASSIAGQGHEQYF. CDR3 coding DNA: TGTGCCAGTAGTATCGCGGGACAGGGCCACGAGCAGTACTTC.

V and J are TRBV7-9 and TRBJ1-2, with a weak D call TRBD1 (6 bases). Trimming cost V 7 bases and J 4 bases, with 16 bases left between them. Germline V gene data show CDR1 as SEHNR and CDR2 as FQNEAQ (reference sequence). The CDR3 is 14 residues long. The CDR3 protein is CASTPGGTTYGYTF. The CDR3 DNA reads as TGTGCCAGCACTCCGGGGGGGACAACCTATGGCTACACCTTC.

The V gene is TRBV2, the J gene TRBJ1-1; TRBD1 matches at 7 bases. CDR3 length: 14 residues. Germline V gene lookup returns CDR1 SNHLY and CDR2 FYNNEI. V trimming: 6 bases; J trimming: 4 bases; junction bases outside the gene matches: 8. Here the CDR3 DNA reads TGTGCCAGCAGACGAGACAGGGACGGCACTGAAGCTTTCTTT. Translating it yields CASRRDRDGTEAFF.

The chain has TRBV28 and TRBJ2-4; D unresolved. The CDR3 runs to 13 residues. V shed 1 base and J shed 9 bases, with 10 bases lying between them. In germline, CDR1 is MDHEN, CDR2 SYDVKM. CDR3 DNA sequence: TGTGCCAGCAGTTTATCCAACTCCCGCATTCAGTACTTC. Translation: CASSLSNSRIQYF.

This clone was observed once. The CDR3, as DNA: TGTGCCAGCGACAGGGGGAGTAGAGAGACCCAGTACTTC. Its protein is CASDRGSRETQYF. The chain has TRBV6-1 and TRBJ2-5, with 9 positions matching TRBD1. The CDR3 contains 13 residues. The ends lost 8 bases at V and 4 bases at J; junction bases unmatched: 5. CDR1 and CDR2 from the germline V gene are MNHNS and SASEGT.

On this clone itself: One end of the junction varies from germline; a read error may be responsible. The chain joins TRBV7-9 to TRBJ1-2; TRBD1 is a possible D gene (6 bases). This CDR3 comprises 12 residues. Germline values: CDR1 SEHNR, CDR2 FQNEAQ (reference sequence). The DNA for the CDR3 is TGTTCCAGCACCGATTACAGGGATGGCTACACCTTC. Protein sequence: CSSTDYRDGYTF.

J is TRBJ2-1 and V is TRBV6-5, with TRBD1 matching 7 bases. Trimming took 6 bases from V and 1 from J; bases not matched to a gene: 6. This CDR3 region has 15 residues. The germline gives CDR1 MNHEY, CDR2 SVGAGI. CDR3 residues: CASRLDRASYNEQFF. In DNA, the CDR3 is TGTGCCAGCAGACTCGACAGGGCATCCTACAATGAGCAGTTCTTC.

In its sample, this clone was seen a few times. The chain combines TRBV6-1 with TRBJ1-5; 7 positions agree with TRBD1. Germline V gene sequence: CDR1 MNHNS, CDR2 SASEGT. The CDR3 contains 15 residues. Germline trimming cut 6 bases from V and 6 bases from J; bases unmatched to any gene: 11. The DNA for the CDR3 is TGTGCCAGCAGCCCTCAGAAGGGGGCTAGTCAGCCCCAGCATTTT. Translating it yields CASSPQKGASQPQHF.

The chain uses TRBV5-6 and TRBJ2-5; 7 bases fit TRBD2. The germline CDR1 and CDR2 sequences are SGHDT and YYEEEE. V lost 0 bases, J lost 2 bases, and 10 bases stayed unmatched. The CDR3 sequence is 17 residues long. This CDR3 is CASSLVSSGFFQETQYF. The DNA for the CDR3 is TGTGCCAGCAGCTTGGTTTCTAGCGGATTTTTTCAAGAGACCCAGTACTTC.

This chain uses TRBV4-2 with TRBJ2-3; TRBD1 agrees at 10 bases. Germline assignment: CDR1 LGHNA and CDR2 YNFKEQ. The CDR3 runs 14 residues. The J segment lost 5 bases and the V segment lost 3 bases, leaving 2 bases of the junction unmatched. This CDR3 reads CASSQGQGIDTQYF. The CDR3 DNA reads TGTGCCAGCAGCCAGGGACAGGGGATAGATACGCAGTATTTT.

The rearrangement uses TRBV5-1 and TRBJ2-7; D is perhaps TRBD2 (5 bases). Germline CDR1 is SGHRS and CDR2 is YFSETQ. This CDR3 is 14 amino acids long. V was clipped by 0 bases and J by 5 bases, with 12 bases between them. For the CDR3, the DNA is TGCGCCAGCAGCTTGGGGACTCTTGACAACGAGCAGTACTTC. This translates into CASSLGTLDNEQYF.

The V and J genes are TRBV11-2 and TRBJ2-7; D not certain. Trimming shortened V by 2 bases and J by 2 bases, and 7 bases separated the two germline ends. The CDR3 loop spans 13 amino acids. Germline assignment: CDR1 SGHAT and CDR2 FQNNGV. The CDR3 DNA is TGTGCCAGCAGCTTATTCCCCACCTACGAGCAGTACTTC. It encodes CASSLFPTYEQYF.

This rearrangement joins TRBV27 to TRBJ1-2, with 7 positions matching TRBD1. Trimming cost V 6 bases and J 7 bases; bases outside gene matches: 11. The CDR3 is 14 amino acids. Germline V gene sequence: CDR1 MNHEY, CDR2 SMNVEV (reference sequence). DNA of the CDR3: TGTGCCAGCAGAAATCAGGGGGTACTAGGTGGCTACACCTTC. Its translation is CASRNQGVLGGYTF.

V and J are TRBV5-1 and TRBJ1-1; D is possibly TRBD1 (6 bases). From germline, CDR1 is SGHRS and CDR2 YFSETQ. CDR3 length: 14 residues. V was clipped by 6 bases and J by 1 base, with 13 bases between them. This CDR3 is CASIQDSSNTEAFF. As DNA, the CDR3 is TGCGCCAGCATCCAGGACAGTTCGAACACTGAAGCTTTCTTT.

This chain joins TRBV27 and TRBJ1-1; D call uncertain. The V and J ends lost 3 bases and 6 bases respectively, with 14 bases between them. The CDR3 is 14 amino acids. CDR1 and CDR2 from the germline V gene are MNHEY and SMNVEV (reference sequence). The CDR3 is CASSLREGGPEAFF. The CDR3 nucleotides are TGTGCCAGCAGTTTGCGGGAAGGAGGACCTGAAGCTTTCTTT.

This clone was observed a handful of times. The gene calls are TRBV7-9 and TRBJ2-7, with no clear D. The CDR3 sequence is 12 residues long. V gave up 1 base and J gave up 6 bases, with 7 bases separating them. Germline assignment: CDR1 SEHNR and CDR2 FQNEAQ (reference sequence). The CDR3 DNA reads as TGTGCCAGCAGCTTAGTCTTACTCGAGCAGTACTTC. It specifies CASSLVLLEQYF.

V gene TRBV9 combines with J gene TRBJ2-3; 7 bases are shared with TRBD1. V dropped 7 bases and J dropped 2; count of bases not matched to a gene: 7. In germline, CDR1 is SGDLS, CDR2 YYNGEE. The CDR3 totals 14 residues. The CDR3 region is CASSRDSYTDTQYF. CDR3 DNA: TGTGCCAGCTCCCGGGACAGCTACACAGATACGCAGTATTTT.

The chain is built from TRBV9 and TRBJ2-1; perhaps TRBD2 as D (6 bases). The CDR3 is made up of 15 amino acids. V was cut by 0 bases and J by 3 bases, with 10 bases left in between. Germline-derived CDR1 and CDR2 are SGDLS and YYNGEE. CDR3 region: CASSVVGSGYNEQFF. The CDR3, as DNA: TGTGCCAGCAGCGTAGTCGGGAGTGGCTACAATGAGCAGTTCTTC.

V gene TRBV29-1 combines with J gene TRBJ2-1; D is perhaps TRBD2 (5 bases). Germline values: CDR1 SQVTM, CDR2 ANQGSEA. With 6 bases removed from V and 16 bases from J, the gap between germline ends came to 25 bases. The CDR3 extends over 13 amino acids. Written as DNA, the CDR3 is TGCAGCGTCGCTGCCCCCCTAAGCGGCGCGAGATTCTTC. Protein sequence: CSVAAPLSGARFF.

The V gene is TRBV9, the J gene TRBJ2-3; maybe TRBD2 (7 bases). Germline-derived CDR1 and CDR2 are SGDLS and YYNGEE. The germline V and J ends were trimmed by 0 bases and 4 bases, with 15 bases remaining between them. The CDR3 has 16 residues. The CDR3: CASSVGGGADPDTQYF. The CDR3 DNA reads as TGTGCCAGCAGCGTAGGTGGGGGGGCCGATCCAGATACGCAGTATTTT.

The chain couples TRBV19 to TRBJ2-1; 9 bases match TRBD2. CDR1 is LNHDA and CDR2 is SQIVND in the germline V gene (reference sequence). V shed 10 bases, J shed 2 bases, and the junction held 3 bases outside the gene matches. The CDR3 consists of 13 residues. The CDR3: CAIASGAYNEQFF. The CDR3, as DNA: TGTGCCATAGCTAGCGGGGCCTACAATGAGCAGTTCTTC. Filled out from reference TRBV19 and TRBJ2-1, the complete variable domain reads DGGITQSPKYLFRKEGQNVTLSCEQNLNHDAMYWYRQDPGQGLRLIYYSQIVNDFQKGDIAEGYSVSREKKESFPLTVTSAQKNPTAFYLCAIASGAYNEQFFGPGTRLTVL.